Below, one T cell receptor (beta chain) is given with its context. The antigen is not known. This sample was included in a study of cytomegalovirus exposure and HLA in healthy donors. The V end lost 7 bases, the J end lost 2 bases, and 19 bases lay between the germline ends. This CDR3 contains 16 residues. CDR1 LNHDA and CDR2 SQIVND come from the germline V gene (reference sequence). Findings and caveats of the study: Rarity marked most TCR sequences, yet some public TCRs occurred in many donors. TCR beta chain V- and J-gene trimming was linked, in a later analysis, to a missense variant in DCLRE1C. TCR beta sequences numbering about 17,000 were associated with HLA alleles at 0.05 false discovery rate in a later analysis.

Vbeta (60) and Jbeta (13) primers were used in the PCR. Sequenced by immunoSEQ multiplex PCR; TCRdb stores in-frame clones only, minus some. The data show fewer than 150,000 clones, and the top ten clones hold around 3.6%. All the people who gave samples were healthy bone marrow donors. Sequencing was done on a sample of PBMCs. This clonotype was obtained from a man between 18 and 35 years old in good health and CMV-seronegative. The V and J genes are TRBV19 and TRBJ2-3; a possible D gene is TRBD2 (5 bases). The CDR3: CASTELGRGITDTQYF. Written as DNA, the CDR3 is TGTGCCAGTACCGAATTGGGGAGAGGGATCACAGATACGCAGTATTTT. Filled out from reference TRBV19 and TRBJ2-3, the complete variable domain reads DGGITQSPKYLFRKEGQNVTLSCEQNLNHDAMYWYRQDPGQGLRLIYYSQIVNDFQKGDIAEGYSVSREKKESFPLTVTSAQKNPTAFYLCASTELGRGITDTQYFGPGTRLTVL.